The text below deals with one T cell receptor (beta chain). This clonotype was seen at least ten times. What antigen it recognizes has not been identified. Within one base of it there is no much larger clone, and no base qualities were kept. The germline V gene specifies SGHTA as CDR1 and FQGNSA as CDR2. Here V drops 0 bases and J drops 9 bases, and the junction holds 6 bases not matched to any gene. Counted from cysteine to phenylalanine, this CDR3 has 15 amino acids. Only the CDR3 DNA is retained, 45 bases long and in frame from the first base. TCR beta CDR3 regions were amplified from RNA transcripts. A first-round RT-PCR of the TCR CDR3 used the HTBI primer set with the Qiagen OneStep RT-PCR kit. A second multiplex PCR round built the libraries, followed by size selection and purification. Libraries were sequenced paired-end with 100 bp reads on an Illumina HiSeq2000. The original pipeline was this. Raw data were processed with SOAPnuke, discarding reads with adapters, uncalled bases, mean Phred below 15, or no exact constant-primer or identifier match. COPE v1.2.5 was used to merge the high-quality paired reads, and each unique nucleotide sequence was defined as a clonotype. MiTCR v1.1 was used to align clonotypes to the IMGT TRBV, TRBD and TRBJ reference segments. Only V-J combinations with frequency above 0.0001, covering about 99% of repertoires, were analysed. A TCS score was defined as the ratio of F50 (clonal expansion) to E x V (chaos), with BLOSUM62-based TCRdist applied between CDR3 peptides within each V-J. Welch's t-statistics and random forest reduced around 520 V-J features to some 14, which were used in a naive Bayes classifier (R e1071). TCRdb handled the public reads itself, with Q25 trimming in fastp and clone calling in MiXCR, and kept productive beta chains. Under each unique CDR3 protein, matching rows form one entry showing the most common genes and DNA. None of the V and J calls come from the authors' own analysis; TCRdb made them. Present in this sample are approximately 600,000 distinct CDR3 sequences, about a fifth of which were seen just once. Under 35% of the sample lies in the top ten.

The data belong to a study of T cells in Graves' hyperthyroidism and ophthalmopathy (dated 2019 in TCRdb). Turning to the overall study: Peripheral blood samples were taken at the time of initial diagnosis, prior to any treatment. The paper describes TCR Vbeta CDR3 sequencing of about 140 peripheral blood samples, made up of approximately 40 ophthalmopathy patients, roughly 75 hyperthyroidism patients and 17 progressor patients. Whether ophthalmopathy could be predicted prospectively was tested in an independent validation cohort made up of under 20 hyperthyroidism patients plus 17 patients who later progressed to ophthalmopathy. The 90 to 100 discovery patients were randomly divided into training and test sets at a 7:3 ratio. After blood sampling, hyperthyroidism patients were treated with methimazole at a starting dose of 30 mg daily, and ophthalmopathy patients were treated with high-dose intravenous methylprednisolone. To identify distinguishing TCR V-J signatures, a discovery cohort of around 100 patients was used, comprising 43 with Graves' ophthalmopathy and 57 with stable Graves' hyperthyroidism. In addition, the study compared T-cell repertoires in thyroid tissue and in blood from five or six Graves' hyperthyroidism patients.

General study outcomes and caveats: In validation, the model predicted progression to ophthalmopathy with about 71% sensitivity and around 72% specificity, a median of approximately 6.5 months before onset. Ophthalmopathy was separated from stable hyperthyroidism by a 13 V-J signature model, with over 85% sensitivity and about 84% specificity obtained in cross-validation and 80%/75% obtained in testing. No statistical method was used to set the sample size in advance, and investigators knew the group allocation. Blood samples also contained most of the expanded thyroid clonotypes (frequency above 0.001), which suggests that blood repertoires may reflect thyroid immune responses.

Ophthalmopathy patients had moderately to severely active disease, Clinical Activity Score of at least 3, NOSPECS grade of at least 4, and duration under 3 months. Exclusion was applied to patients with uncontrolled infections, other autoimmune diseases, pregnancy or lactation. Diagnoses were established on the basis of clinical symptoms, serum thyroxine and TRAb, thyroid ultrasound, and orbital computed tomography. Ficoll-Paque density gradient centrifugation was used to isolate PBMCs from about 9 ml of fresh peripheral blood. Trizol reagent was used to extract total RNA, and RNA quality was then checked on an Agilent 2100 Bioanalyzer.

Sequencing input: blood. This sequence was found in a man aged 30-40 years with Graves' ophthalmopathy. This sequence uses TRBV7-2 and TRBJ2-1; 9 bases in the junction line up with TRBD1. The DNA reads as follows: TGTGCCAGCAGCTTAGCGGGACAGGGACGTGGTGAGCAGTTCTTC. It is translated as CASSLAGQGRGEQFF.